Here is one TCR beta chain with its context. The data derive from a study of blood T cells in healthy people across ages. It was with a sample-barcoded 5' primer and a J-beta primer mix that a second PCR of roughly 6 to 12 cycles was run. CDR3-containing paired-end reads numbered at least 3 million in each sample. TCRdb analysed the 5' RACE reads with MiXCR anew, one entry per CDR3 protein. The table lists just under 550,000 distinct CDR3 sequences, about 24% of them singletons, with under 9% in the top ten. The CDR3 spans 18 residues. The ends lost 2 bases at V and 0 bases at J; junction bases unmatched: 7. Germline assignment: CDR1 SGHTA and CDR2 FQGNSA. The sample was also reused in another study, on T cells of mothers and their children. This second study notes: RNA extracted was entirely used for cDNA synthesis, approximately 1.5 ug per 15 ul.

V usage is TRBV7-2 and J usage is TRBJ2-1; 10 bases are shared with TRBD2. The TCR sequence derives from a boy aged 10-17 years in good health. The sequenced material came from blood. CDR3 sequence (DNA): TGTGCCAGCAGCTTAAGAATAGCGGGGGGAGTCTCCTACAATGAGCAGTTCTTC. Residues: CASSLRIAGGVSYNEQFF. The complete variable domain, with remaining parts taken from reference TRBV7-2 and TRBJ2-1, reads GAGVSQSPSNKVTEKGKDVELRCDPISGHTALYWYRQSLGQGLEFLIYFQGNSAPDKSGLPSDRFSAERTGGSVSTLTIQRTQQEDSAVYLCASSLRIAGGVSYNEQFFGPGTRLTVL.